One sample yielded the 24 T cell receptor beta chains listed below, sequenced in a study of cytomegalovirus exposure and HLA in healthy donors. PCR employed 60 Vbeta and 13 Jbeta primers. The data were produced by immunoSEQ multiplex PCR, yet TCRdb's version contains in-frame clones alone and is incomplete. Of fewer than 30,000 clones detected, about 60% appear once; the ten largest clones hold approximately 42%. The specimen was PBMCs. The receptors originated from a male donor in good health and CMV-seropositive.

This clone was seen only a few times. V usage is TRBV6-6 and J usage is TRBJ1-4; D remains unclear. V lost 2 bases and J lost 5, with 6 bases in between. This CDR3 contains 13 residues. CDR1 MNHNY and CDR2 SVGAGI come from the germline V gene (reference sequence). The CDR3 region is CASSYRENEKLFF. CDR3 bases: TGTGCCAGCAGTTACAGGGAGAATGAAAAACTGTTTTTT.

The chain joins TRBV7-9 to TRBJ2-1, with TRBD2 identical over 12 bases. This CDR3 spans 15 amino acids. The V segment lost 8 bases and the J segment 2 bases; nucleotides outside the gene matches: 4. From germline, CDR1 is SEHNR and CDR2 FQNEAQ (reference sequence). The DNA for the CDR3 is TGTGCCAGCCTTTCTAGCGGGAGGGCCTACAATGAGCAGTTCTTC. It encodes CASLSSGRAYNEQFF.

This clone has only a few counts. This sequence joins TRBV27 and TRBJ2-1; D is ambiguous. CDR1 is MNHEY, CDR2 SMNVEV, per germline (reference sequence). V was shortened by 5 bases and J by 10 bases, with 12 bases between the two germline ends. This CDR3 has 12 amino acids. CDR3 protein: CASSHPRREQFF. The CDR3, as DNA: TGTGCCAGCAGTCACCCCCGCCGGGAGCAGTTCTTC.

V is TRBV11-3 and J is TRBJ2-1, with D possibly matching TRBD1 (8 bases). The germline V and J ends were trimmed by 5 bases and 7 bases, with 15 bases remaining between them. From germline, CDR1 is SGHNT and CDR2 YENEEA. The CDR3 runs 14 residues. The CDR3, as DNA: TGTGCCAGCAGCGGTGACAGGGGAGGGAATGAGCAGTTCTTC. Its protein is CASSGDRGGNEQFF.

The rearrangement joins TRBV25-1 to TRBJ2-1; the match to TRBD1 covers 9 bases. Germline loops: CDR1 MGHDK, CDR2 SYGVNS. The CDR3 has 15 amino acids. Losses at the gene ends were 1 base for V and 3 bases for J; bases not matched to a gene: 1. In DNA form, the CDR3 reads TGTGCCAGCAGTGAATCGGGACAGGGCTACAATGAGCAGTTCTTC. Translated, it gives CASSESGQGYNEQFF.

The chain carries TRBV28 and TRBJ2-7; the D gene is possibly TRBD1 (5 bases). This CDR3 is 14 amino acids long. CDR1 and CDR2 from the germline V gene are MDHEN and SYDVKM. V was shortened by 3 bases and J by 0 bases, with 9 bases between the two germline ends. The CDR3 is CASSFGGHSYEQYF. The CDR3 DNA is TGTGCCAGCAGTTTTGGCGGACACTCCTACGAGCAGTACTTC.

V is TRBV7-8 and J is TRBJ1-1, with D possibly TRBD1 on 5 matching bases. Germline values: CDR1 SGHVS, CDR2 FQNEAQ. The CDR3 contains 15 residues. The V end lost 0 bases, the J end lost 6 bases, and 14 bases lay between the germline ends. The CDR3 is CASSLAAGGRAEAFF. CDR3 DNA sequence: TGTGCCAGCAGCTTAGCGGCGGGGGGGAGAGCTGAAGCTTTCTTT.

The rearrangement links TRBV2 to TRBJ2-6; 9 bases agree with TRBD1. The CDR3 has 18 residues. J lost 4 bases, V lost 4 bases, and 11 bases had no gene match. Germline values: CDR1 SNHLY, CDR2 FYNNEI. DNA of the CDR3: TGTGCCAGCAGTGGGCCAGGGGACAGGGTGAGAGGGGCCAACGTCCTGACTTTC. As protein: CASSGPGDRVRGANVLTF.

V is TRBV4-1 and J is TRBJ2-2, with 8 bases matching TRBD2. Germline assignment: CDR1 MGHRA and CDR2 YSYEKL. With V trimmed by 0 bases and J by 7 bases, 4 bases remained unmatched. CDR3 length: 15 residues. The CDR3 loop reads CASSQERAGVGELFF. DNA for the CDR3: TGCGCCAGCAGCCAAGAAAGAGCGGGGGTCGGGGAGCTGTTTTTT.

This chain joins TRBV6-1 and TRBJ2-7; D is uncertain. Germline V lookup: CDR1 MNHNS, CDR2 SASEGT. Trimming removed 5 bases at V and 0 bases at J, with 8 bases between. This CDR3 contains 13 residues. This chain's CDR3 is CASSRLDSYEQYF. The CDR3 coding sequence is TGTGCCAGCAGTAGACTGGACTCCTACGAGCAGTACTTC.

V is TRBV5-1 and J is TRBJ2-7; no reliable D call. V was clipped by 7 bases and J by 2 bases, with 19 bases between them. The length of the CDR3 is 15 residues. Germline V CDR1 and CDR2: SGHRS, YFSETQ. Here the CDR3 DNA reads TGCGCCAGCTCTCTGGAGAGGCCTTTGACCTACGAGCAGTACTTC. This encodes CASSLERPLTYEQYF.

This sequence joins TRBV4-2 and TRBJ2-4; 8 bases fit TRBD2. Germline CDR1 and CDR2: LGHNA and YNFKEQ. The CDR3 covers 17 residues. V shed 1 base and J 3 bases; nucleotides not matched to a gene: 8. CDR3 bases: TGTGCCAGCAGCCAAGGGGGGCGGGAGGACCTCAAAAACATTCAGTACTTC. Residues: CASSQGGREDLKNIQYF.

Only one count was recorded for this clone. The J gene is TRBJ2-5, the V gene TRBV7-3; 12 positions match TRBD2. The CDR3 is 19 amino acids. V shed 1 base and J 4 bases; nucleotides not matched to a gene: 13. Germline values: CDR1 SGHTA, CDR2 FQGTGA. The CDR3 region has the DNA TGTGCCAGCAGCTTAAGGGGCGAGGCTAGCGGGGGGGCGGGAGAGACCCAGTACTTC. Translating gives CASSLRGEASGGAGETQYF.

Only one count was recorded for this clone. This rearrangement joins TRBV29-1 to TRBJ2-3; the match to TRBD1 covers 9 bases. Looked up from germline, CDR1 is SQVTM and CDR2 is ANQGSEA. The CDR3 is 16 residues long. V trimming: 3 bases; J trimming: 3 bases; junction bases outside the gene matches: 10. The CDR3 spells CSVDGGQGRGTDTQYF. As DNA, the CDR3 is TGCAGCGTTGATGGGGGACAGGGAAGGGGGACAGATACGCAGTATTTT.

V usage is TRBV6-5 and J usage is TRBJ1-1; 11 nucleotides agree with TRBD1. The ends lost 5 bases at V and 4 bases at J; junction bases unmatched: 3. The germline CDR1 and CDR2 sequences are MNHEY and SVGAGI. CDR3 length: 14 residues. CDR3 region: CASSEGTGGTEAFF. CDR3 bases: TGTGCCAGCAGTGAAGGGACAGGGGGCACTGAAGCTTTCTTT.

This chain uses TRBV6-4 with TRBJ1-5; 7 bases line up with TRBD1. The germline V gene has CDR1 MRHNA and CDR2 SNTAGT. Trimming removed 3 bases from V and 6 bases from J; junction bases left unmatched: 5. The CDR3 has 14 residues. The CDR3 nucleotides read TGTGCCAGCAGTGAACAGGGGAGTGGTCAGCCCCAGCATTTT. This gives the protein CASSEQGSGQPQHF.

The chain uses TRBV18 and TRBJ1-1; D remains ambiguous. Germline V gene data show CDR1 as KGHSH and CDR2 as LQKENI. This CDR3 is built from 16 residues. V gave up 3 bases and J gave up 0 bases, with 14 bases separating them. CDR3 in amino acids: CASSPSRSYLNTEAFF. CDR3 sequence (DNA): TGTGCCAGCTCACCCTCCAGGTCGTATTTGAACACTGAAGCTTTCTTT.

This CDR3 is CASSVSSRSPLHF. In DNA form, the CDR3 reads TGTGCCAGCAGCGTCAGTTCAAGATCACCCCTCCACTTT. The rearrangement links TRBV7-3 to TRBJ1-6, with D unresolved. This CDR3 contains 13 residues. With 5 bases removed from V and 10 bases from J, the gap between germline ends came to 12 bases. From germline, CDR1 is SGHTA and CDR2 FQGTGA.

The gene calls are TRBV7-9 and TRBJ1-1; weak D call: TRBD1 (5 bases). The CDR3 covers 15 residues. The germline V gene has CDR1 SEHNR and CDR2 FQNEAQ (reference sequence). Trimming took 3 bases from V and 1 from J, leaving 12 bases between them. This CDR3 is CASSFGHVGNTEAFF. The CDR3 DNA follows: TGTGCCAGCAGCTTTGGACATGTGGGGAACACTGAAGCTTTCTTT.

In nucleotides, the CDR3 is TGTGCCAGCAAGGCCGGGGGCAATCAGCCCCAGCATTTT. Encoded protein: CASKAGGNQPQHF. The chain combines TRBV6-6 with TRBJ1-5, with D unclear. Germline CDR1 is MNHNY and CDR2 is SVGAGI (reference sequence). CDR3 length: 13 residues. V was trimmed by 7 bases and J by 2 bases, leaving 9 bases between them.

The gene calls are TRBV4-1 and TRBJ1-5, with a tentative D call TRBD1 (5 bases). The V end was cut by 1 base, the J end by 7 bases, with 11 bases between. Germline CDR1 MGHRA, CDR2 YSYEKL. CDR3 length: 14 amino acids. The chain's CDR3 is CASSQVGRGQPQHF. CDR3 sequence (DNA): TGCGCCAGCAGCCAAGTCGGAAGGGGCCAGCCCCAGCATTTT.

This clone was seen a few times. The chain combines TRBV6-1 with TRBJ2-7, with D unresolved. V shed 8 bases and J shed 3 bases, with 14 bases lying between them. The germline V gene encodes CDR1 MNHNS and CDR2 SASEGT. The CDR3 is made up of 13 amino acids. The CDR3 DNA sequence: TGTGCCAGCTCGCAAGGTTACTACTACGAGCAGTACTTC. It is translated as CASSQGYYYEQYF.

This clone has only a few counts. This chain joins TRBV5-6 and TRBJ1-1, with 7 bases identical to TRBD1. CDR3 length equals 13 residues. V was pared by 7 bases and J by 4 bases, with 7 bases of the junction left unmatched. From germline, CDR1 is SGHDT and CDR2 YYEEEE. The CDR3 protein is CASVRQGGTEAFF. The CDR3 DNA sequence: TGTGCCAGCGTCAGACAGGGAGGCACTGAAGCTTTCTTT.

This chain links TRBV18 with TRBJ1-2, with no clear D. CDR1 and CDR2 (germline): KGHSH, LQKENI. V was pared by 3 bases and J by 6 bases, with 11 bases between. The CDR3 runs 13 residues. The CDR3 loop reads CASSPRYYDGYTF. The CDR3 region has the DNA TGTGCCAGCTCACCCAGGTATTATGATGGCTACACCTTC.